The source of this TCR beta chain is a study of a mutant IDH1 vaccine in newly diagnosed glioma. Study information: Patients received eight vaccinations in weeks 1, 3, 5, 7, 11, 15, 19, 23. Vaccination followed radiotherapy alone by 4-6 weeks, or accompanied temozolomide cycles. Every participant had undergone radiotherapy, temozolomide, or both before, and most underwent both.

V dropped 6 bases and J dropped 6 bases, with 15 bases sitting between them. The CDR3 is 14 residues long. Germline loops: CDR1 ENHRY, CDR2 SYGVKD. Concerning this clone itself: Its antigen is still unknown.

Study observations and caveats: Pseudoprogression seemed unlinked to shifts in top peripheral T cell clonotypes.

Time point indicated: week 23, last vaccination. The vaccine gave 300 ug of a 20-mer mutant IDH1 peptide subcutaneously per dose. Clones were sequenced by immunoSEQ multiplex PCR, and TCRdb holds only the in-frame ones, with some missing. The profile covers around 56,000 clones, with roughly 81% appearing a single time and 6.5% to 9% taken by the ten largest. This TCR was recovered from a woman in her thirties or forties with glioma. Some clones in this sample may be carry-over from other donors' samples. The V gene is TRBV10-3, the J gene TRBJ1-5, with D maybe TRBD1 (6 bases). The starting material was PBMCs, obtained from a glioma patient whose treatment included an IDH1 peptide vaccine. Written as DNA, the CDR3 is TGTGCCATCAGGGGGGCGACATATGGTCAGCCCCAGCATTTT. It translates to CAIRGATYGQPQHF.